This entry features one T cell receptor beta chain sequence. Its target is unknown. From germline, CDR1 is SQVTM and CDR2 ANQGSEA. V was shortened by 3 bases and J by 3 bases, with 11 bases between the two germline ends. The CDR3 totals 13 residues. This specimen comes from a study of CD8+ T cells in alopecia areata. Study-level background: The study gave treated patients oral tofacitinib at 5 to 10 mg twice daily. Study-wide results and caveats: Many of the expanded lesional clones endured in scalp and blood while on tofacitinib. Just one nonresponder means the tie between baseline CD8+ expansion and response stays uncertain.

The treatment here: oral pan-JAK inhibitor, 5-10 mg twice daily. Sequencing used cDNA as its template, made by extracting RNA and reverse transcribing it. Sequenced by immunoSEQ multiplex PCR; TCRdb stores in-frame clones only, minus some. The sample consists of some 200,000 clones, approximately 60% of them appearing once. The V call is TRBV29-1, the J call TRBJ1-1; D is uncertain. This specimen was CD4+ T cells sorted from blood, taken at week 4, from a patient treated with tofacitinib. The sequence derives from a human donor with alopecia areata. CDR3: CSVERVYDTEAFF. DNA for the CDR3: TGCAGCGTTGAGAGGGTTTACGACACTGAAGCTTTCTTT.